This T cell receptor gamma chain was obtained from a study of gamma delta lymphoproliferative disorders and STAT genes. Looking at the study overall: Each gamma-chain library started from at least 50 ng of genomic DNA, using the LymphoTrack Dx TCRG Assay. For the delta chain, EuroClonality-NGS standard procedure was applied. General study results and limits: Apart from a couple of gamma clonotypes, major patient clonotypes were public.

TCRdb re-called the multiplex PCR reads through CATT. Here the sample spans thousands of gamma-chain clones, 6% to 7.5% being singletons. PBMCs from patients and controls supplied the genomic DNA for sequencing. Age- and sex-matched healthy adult donors provided control blood. The CDR3 consists of 10 residues. After removal of 8 bases from V and 12 bases from J, the junction contained 8 bases not matched to a gene. In its sample, this clone ranks as medium-sized. Antigen specificity is unknown. V and J are TRGV10 and TRGJ1 or TRGJ2. TCRdb does not report a J gene; here it was assigned by matching the DNA to germline references. TRGV10 is recorded as an ORF, its role being uncertain. The source material was blood. The receptor's source is a human donor in good health. The CDR3 here is CAAWDIRKLF. The CDR3 DNA sequence: TGTGCTGCGTGGGATATTAGGAAACTCTTT.